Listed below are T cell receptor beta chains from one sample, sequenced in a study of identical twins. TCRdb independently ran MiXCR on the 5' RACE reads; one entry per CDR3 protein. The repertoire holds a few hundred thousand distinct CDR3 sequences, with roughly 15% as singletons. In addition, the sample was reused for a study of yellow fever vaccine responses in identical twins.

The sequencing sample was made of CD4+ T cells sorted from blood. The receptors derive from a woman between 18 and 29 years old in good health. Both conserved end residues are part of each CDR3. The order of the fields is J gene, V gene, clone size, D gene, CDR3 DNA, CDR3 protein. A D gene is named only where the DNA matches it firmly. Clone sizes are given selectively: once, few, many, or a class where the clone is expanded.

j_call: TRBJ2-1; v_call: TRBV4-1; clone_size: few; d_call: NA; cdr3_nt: TGCGCCAGCAGCCAAGATCCGCTCATCTCCTACAATGAGCAGTTCTTC; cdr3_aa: CASSQDPLISYNEQFF
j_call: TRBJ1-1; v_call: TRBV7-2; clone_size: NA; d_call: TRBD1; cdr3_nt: TGTGCCAGCAGCTTACGGGGGACAGGTGGGCAAAGGACTGAAGCTTTCTTT; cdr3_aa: CASSLRGTGGQRTEAFF
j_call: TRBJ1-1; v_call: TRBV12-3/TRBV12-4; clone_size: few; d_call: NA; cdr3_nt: TGTGCCAGCAGTTTAAGAAGGGGCACTGAAGCTTTCTTT; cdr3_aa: CASSLRRGTEAFF
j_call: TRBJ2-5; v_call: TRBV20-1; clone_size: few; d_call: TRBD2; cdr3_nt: TGCAGTGCTAGAGAGAGCGGGAGGGGGCAAGAGACCCAGTACTTC; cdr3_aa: CSARESGRGQETQYF
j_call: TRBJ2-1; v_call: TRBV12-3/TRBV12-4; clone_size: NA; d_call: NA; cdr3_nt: TGTGCCAGCAGTTTATCTCTCCCTTACAATGAGCAGTTCTTC; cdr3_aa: CASSLSLPYNEQFF
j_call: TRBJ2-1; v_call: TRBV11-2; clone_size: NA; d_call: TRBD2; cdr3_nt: TGTGCCAGCAGCCCTAGCGGGAGGGCCGGGTTGGGCGAGCAGTTCTTC; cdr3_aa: CASSPSGRAGLGEQFF
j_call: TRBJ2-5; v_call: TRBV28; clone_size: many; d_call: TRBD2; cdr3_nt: TGTGCCAGCAGTTCCCCCGGGAGGGCCAAGGAGACCCAGTACTTC; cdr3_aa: CASSSPGRAKETQYF
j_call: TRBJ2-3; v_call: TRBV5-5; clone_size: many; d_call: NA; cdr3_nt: TGTGCCAGCAGCTTTAGGGAGGATACGCAGTATTTT; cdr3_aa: CASSFREDTQYF
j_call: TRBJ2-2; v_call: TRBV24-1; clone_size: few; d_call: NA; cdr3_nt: TGTGCCACCTCGGGGGCCGTCGGGGAGCTGTTTTTT; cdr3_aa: CATSGAVGELFF
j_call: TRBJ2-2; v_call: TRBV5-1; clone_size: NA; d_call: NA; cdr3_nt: TGCGCCAGCAGCTTGGCGACAGGAAATGGGCTGTTTTTT; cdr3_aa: CASSLATGNGLFF
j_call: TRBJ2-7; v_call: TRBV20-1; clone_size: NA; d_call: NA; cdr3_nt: TGCAGTGCTAGCTCGGAGCGAGCTTTTTACGAGCAGTACTTC; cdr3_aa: CSASSERAFYEQYF
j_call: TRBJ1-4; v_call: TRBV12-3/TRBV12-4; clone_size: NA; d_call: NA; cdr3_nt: TGTGCCAGCAGTCCGCTCAATGAAAAACTGTTTTTT; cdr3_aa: CASSPLNEKLFF
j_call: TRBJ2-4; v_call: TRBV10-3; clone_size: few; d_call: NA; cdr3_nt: TGTGCCATCAGTGAGTCGTCGGCGGGCGGGCACATTCAGTACTTC; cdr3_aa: CAISESSAGGHIQYF
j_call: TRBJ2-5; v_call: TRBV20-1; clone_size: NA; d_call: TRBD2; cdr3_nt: TGCAGTGCTAGAGATCTAATTAGCGGGAGAGGAGAGACCCAGTACTTC; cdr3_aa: CSARDLISGRGETQYF
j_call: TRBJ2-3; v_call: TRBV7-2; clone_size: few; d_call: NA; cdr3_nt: TGTGCCAGCAGCTTAGCTTTCCGAACAGATACGCAGTATTTT; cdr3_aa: CASSLAFRTDTQYF
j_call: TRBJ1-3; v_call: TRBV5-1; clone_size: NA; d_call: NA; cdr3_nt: TGCGCCAGCAGCCTTCCGAGCTCTGGAAACACCATATATTTT; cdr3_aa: CASSLPSSGNTIYF
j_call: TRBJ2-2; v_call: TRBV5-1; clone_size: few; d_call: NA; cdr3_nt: TGCGCCAGCAGCTTGGCCTTAAGTGGATCCGGGGAGCTGTTTTTT; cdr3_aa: CASSLALSGSGELFF
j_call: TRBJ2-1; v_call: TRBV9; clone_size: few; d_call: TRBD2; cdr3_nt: TGTGCCAGCAGCGTAGAGGGGGGGACTAGCGGGAGGCGCAACAATGAGCAGTTCTTC; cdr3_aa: CASSVEGGTSGRRNNEQFF
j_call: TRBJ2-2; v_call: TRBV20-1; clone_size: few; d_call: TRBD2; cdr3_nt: TGCAGTGCTAGAGATGCTTCTAGCGGGGGGGCGAACACCGGGGAGCTGTTTTTT; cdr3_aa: CSARDASSGGANTGELFF
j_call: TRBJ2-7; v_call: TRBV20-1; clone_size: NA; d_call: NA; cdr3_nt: TGCAGTGCTAGAGACGTCCAAGCGTCCTACGAGCAGTACTTC; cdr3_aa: CSARDVQASYEQYF
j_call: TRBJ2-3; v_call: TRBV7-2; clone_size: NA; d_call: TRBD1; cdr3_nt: TGTGCCAGCAGCCAGGACAGGGTGGGCACAGATACGCAGTATTTT; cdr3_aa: CASSQDRVGTDTQYF
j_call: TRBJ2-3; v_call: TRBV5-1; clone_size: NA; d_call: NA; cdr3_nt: TGCGCCAGCAGCGATCTGCCAGGATCTAGCACAGATACGCAGTATTTT; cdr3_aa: CASSDLPGSSTDTQYF
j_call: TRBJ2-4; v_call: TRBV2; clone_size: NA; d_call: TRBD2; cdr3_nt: TGTGCCAGCAGTGATCCAGCGGGAGTCCAAAACATTCAGTACTTC; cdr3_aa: CASSDPAGVQNIQYF
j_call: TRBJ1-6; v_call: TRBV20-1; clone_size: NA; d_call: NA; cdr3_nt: TGCAGTGCTAGAGAACCCCGGGGGGCAGGTTCACCCCTCCACTTT; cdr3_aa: CSAREPRGAGSPLHF
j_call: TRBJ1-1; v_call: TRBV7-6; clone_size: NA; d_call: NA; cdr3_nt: TGTGCCAGCAGCCGGCAGGAGGCCCTGAACACTGAAGCTTTCTTT; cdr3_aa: CASSRQEALNTEAFF
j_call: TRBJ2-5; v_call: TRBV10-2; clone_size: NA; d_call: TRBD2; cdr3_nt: TGCGCCAGCAGTGGGGGGACTAGCGGGGGTGGCGTCGTCTACTTC; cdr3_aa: CASSGGTSGGGVVYF
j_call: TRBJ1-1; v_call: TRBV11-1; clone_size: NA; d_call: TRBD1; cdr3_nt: TGTGCCAGCAGCTTTATATCGACAGGGGCGAACTTGGGGACTGAAGCTTTCTTT; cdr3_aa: CASSFISTGANLGTEAFF
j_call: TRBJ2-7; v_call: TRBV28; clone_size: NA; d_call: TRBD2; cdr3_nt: TGTGCCAGTCAGCGGGAGTTTTACGAGCAGTACTTC; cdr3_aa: CASQREFYEQYF
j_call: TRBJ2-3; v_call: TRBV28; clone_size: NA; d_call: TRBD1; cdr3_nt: TGTGCCAGCAGTCAGGACAGGGGGCGCGATACGCAGTATTTT; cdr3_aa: CASSQDRGRDTQYF
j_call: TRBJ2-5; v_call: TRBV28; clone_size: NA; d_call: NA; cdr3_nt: TGTGCCAGCAGATTAAATACCGGGACGAAGAGAGGGGAGACCCAGTACTTC; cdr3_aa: CASRLNTGTKRGETQYF
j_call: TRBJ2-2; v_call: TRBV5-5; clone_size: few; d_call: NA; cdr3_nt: TGTGCCAGCAGCCCCTTTACAGGAGGCACCGGGGAGCTGTTTTTT; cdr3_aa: CASSPFTGGTGELFF
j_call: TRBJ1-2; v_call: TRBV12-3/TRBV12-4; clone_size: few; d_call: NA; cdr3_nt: TGTGCCAGCAGTTCCCATTGGGAGAGTAACTATGGCTACACCTTC; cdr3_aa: CASSSHWESNYGYTF
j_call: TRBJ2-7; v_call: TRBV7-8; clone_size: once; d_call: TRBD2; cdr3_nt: TGTGCCAGCAGTTCCCTAGCGGAAGGCTCCTCCTACGAGCAGTACTTC; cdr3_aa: CASSSLAEGSSYEQYF
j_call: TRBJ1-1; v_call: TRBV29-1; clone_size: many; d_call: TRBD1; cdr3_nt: TGCAGCGTTGAAGTCCGGACAGGGAACACTGAAGCTTTCTTT; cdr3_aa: CSVEVRTGNTEAFF
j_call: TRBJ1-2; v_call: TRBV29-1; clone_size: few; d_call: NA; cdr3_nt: TGCAGCGTTGAGGCAGTCTATGGCTACACCTTC; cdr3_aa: CSVEAVYGYTF
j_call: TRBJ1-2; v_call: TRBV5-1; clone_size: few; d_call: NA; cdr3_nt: TGCGCCAGCAGCTTGGAGTCGAGTAACTATGGCTACACCTTC; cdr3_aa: CASSLESSNYGYTF
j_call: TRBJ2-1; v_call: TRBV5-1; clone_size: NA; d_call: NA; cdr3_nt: TGCGCCAGCAGCCGTACCCGGGACTCCTACAATGAGCAGTTCTTC; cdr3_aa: CASSRTRDSYNEQFF
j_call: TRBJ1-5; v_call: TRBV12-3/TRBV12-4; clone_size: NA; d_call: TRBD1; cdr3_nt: TGTGCCAGCAGTTTAGGGTGGGACAGGGGGCATCAGCCCCAGCATTTT; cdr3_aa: CASSLGWDRGHQPQHF